These T cell receptor beta chains were read from a single sample in a study of blood T cell repertoires in COVID-19. Measured with immunoSEQ multiplex PCR; TCRdb has only the in-frame clones, and not every one. The sample contains over 200,000 clones, about 91% of which appear only once. The sequencing sample was made of peripheral blood. These TCRs come from a person under 30 with COVID-19, enrolled during active disease. CDR3s include the opening cysteine and the closing phenylalanine or tryptophan. Fields, in order: V gene, D gene, J gene, CDR3 protein. D genes are given only for firm matches.

>TRBV9|TRBD1|TRBJ1-5
CASSETGGNQPQHF
>TRBV2|TRBD2|TRBJ2-1
CASVPTTRVLAGDEQFF
>TRBV28|TRBD1|TRBJ1-1
CASTFLGDSLNTEAFF
>TRBV5-1|TRBD1|TRBJ1-1
CASSLEGQSRSTEAFF
>TRBV19|TRBD1|TRBJ1-1
CASSQGQGYASTEAFF
>TRBV7-9|NA|TRBJ2-5
CASSLVGLVETQYF
>TRBV11-2|NA|TRBJ1-1
CASSSAFPGEAFF
>TRBV27|TRBD1|TRBJ1-1
CASSLLGTANTEAFF
>TRBV19|NA|TRBJ1-1
CATITGNTEAFF
>TRBV27|TRBD1|TRBJ2-7
CASSEVRDRGSYEQYF
>TRBV5-1|TRBD1|TRBJ2-7
CASSLAPGQGEYEQYF
>TRBV14|NA|TRBJ2-7
CASSQFEGYREQYF
>TRBV19|NA|TRBJ1-5
CASSGWSNQPQHF
>TRBV13|NA|TRBJ2-1
CASSLGEERNEQFF
>TRBV6-1|TRBD2|TRBJ2-5
CASSEVAGGQETQYF
>TRBV5-6|NA|TRBJ1-2
CASSHTEGTGYGYTF
>TRBV24-1|TRBD1|TRBJ2-2
CATTGQSNTGELFF
>TRBV6-5|TRBD1|TRBJ1-2
CANLGQGGGYTF
>TRBV5-4|TRBD2|TRBJ2-3
CASSLAGVSTDTQYF
>TRBV25-1|TRBD2|TRBJ2-7
CASSRTSVSSEQYF
>TRBV5-1|NA|TRBJ1-6
CASSLGQVNSPLHF
>TRBV25-1|TRBD2|TRBJ2-1
CASSIAGGPLTSEQFF
>TRBV9|NA|TRBJ2-1
CASSVEGRDGEQFF
>TRBV4-3|NA|TRBJ2-7
CASSQGQAKSYEQYF
>TRBV9|TRBD1|TRBJ2-7
CASSVQGAGYEQYF
>TRBV4-2|TRBD1|TRBJ1-2
CASSQLGTGPAAF
>TRBV9|NA|TRBJ1-3
CASSVGGGAGSSGNTIYF
>TRBV7-8|TRBD1|TRBJ1-2
CASSQTGLGYGYTF
>TRBV27|NA|TRBJ1-1
CASSLIGGEAFF
>TRBV7-9|NA|TRBJ2-7
CASSASGAAAYEQYF
>TRBV2|NA|TRBJ2-6
CASIYQGSGANVLTF
>TRBV29-1|TRBD2|TRBJ2-2
CSVEGLAGTTGELFF
>TRBV7-9|NA|TRBJ1-2
CASSLASDGYTF
>TRBV5-1|TRBD2|TRBJ2-1
CASSWTLAGGGGSSYNEQFF
>TRBV29-1|TRBD2|TRBJ2-2
CSVEGFRDYPQASGELFF
>TRBV29-1|NA|TRBJ2-2
CSVLSRENTGELFF
>TRBV28|TRBD1|TRBJ1-2
CASSFSGTGAYGYTF
>TRBV24-1|NA|TRBJ2-7
CATSDRDLYEQYF
>TRBV4-3|TRBD2|TRBJ2-3
CASSPTSGGDTQYF
>TRBV25-1|TRBD1|TRBJ2-7
CASSPPGQGSLSSYEQYF
>TRBV5-1|NA|TRBJ2-5
CASSPPGQQETQYF
>TRBV7-9|NA|TRBJ2-5
CASSLEELETQYF
>TRBV12-3/TRBV12-4|NA|TRBJ2-1
CATAEGYNEQFF
>TRBV9|TRBD2|TRBJ2-7
CASSPLAGGPTNYEQYF
>TRBV7-2|NA|TRBJ2-1
CASSLVGYNEQFF
>TRBV9|NA|TRBJ1-2
CASSGYSNYGYTF
>TRBV27|NA|TRBJ2-1
CASGGGYEQFF
>TRBV28|TRBD1|TRBJ2-5
CASSPRGPLRGTQYF
>TRBV24-1|TRBD2|TRBJ2-1
CATSELPLAGGPNEQFF
>TRBV28|TRBD1|TRBJ1-1
CALQPLDRSYTEAFF
>TRBV29-1|NA|TRBJ1-4
CSVWGKSGELFF
>TRBV7-7|NA|TRBJ2-5
CASSPTGETQYF
>TRBV10-3|TRBD2|TRBJ2-7
CAIRKLADSNEQYF
>TRBV6-6|TRBD2|TRBJ2-1
CASSVLAGEGDEQFF
>TRBV27|NA|TRBJ2-5
CASSLLARGQETQYF